This TCR beta chain originates from a study of OX40 agonist ivuxolimab in advanced cancers. Overall study context: Antecedent anti-PD-1, anti-PD-L1 or anti-CTLA-4 therapy was permissible, with roughly 40% having received some.

The study's findings and limits: Among the nonresponders, some also had low normalized T-cell clonal expansion.

Regarding this clone: No antigen is known for it.

Measured with immunoSEQ multiplex PCR; TCRdb has only the in-frame clones, and not every one. Of roughly 67,000 clones listed, over 80% were seen once; the top ten hold under 4.5%. This CDR3 has 11 residues. The germline CDR1 and CDR2 sequences are SQVTM and ANQGSEA. This chain joins TRBV29-1 and TRBJ2-5; maybe TRBD2 (5 bases). Near its end, the DNA agrees better with TRBJ2-7, so the J call may be wrong. This receptor was taken from an adult with an advanced solid tumor such as melanoma, head and neck, liver or kidney cancer. This material consisted of CD4+ or CD8+ T cells sorted from blood, taken in a trial of the OX40 agonist ivuxolimab. This chain's CDR3 is CSVGRDYEQYF. CDR3 coding DNA: TGCAGCGTTGGCCGGGACTACGAGCAGTACTTC.